These T cell receptor beta chains were read from a single sample in a study of T cell responses to AZD1222 COVID-19 vaccine. Clones were sequenced by immunoSEQ multiplex PCR, and TCRdb holds only the in-frame ones, with some missing. Of 140,000 to 150,000 clones detected, roughly 89% appear once; the ten largest clones hold roughly 1.8%. Specimen: peripheral blood, collected on day 0 of AZD1222 vaccination. The receptors were gathered from an adult in good health. The CDR3 runs from the conserved cysteine through the conserved F or W. Each record gives: clone size, D gene, J gene, V gene, CDR3 DNA, CDR3 protein. A D gene is named only where the DNA matches it firmly. The listing skips clone size in some rows; elsewhere it reads once, few, many or a size class.

clone_size: .
d_call: TRBD1
j_call: TRBJ1-2
v_call: TRBV15
cdr3_nt: TGTGCCACCAGCAGAGTAGGGACAGGGGATGGCTACACCTTC
cdr3_aa: CATSRVGTGDGYTF

clone_size: .
d_call: .
j_call: TRBJ1-5
v_call: TRBV6-5
cdr3_nt: TGTGCCAGCGGATATCAGCCCCAGCATTTT
cdr3_aa: CASGYQPQHF

clone_size: .
d_call: TRBD2
j_call: TRBJ2-7
v_call: TRBV10-3
cdr3_nt: TGTGCCATCAGTGGGGTTGGGGTCCCGACTAGCGGAACGACGCACCTCTACGAGCAGTACTTC
cdr3_aa: CAISGVGVPTSGTTHLYEQYF

clone_size: .
d_call: .
j_call: TRBJ2-7
v_call: TRBV5-4
cdr3_nt: TGTGCCAGCAGCGAGATTGGGGTTCGGCAGTACTTC
cdr3_aa: CASSEIGVRQYF

clone_size: .
d_call: TRBD1
j_call: TRBJ1-5
v_call: TRBV5-1
cdr3_nt: TGCGCCAGCAGCTTGGTCGGCGGACAGGCCTCCAATCAGCCCCAGCATTTT
cdr3_aa: CASSLVGGQASNQPQHF

clone_size: .
d_call: TRBD1
j_call: TRBJ2-7
v_call: TRBV28
cdr3_nt: TGTGCCAGCAGTCTCCAGGGGGTTGAGCAGTACTTC
cdr3_aa: CASSLQGVEQYF

clone_size: .
d_call: .
j_call: TRBJ2-7
v_call: TRBV2
cdr3_nt: TGTGCCAGCACCGAGCAGTACGAGCAGTACTTC
cdr3_aa: CASTEQYEQYF

clone_size: once
d_call: TRBD2
j_call: TRBJ2-1
v_call: TRBV7-9
cdr3_nt: TGTGCCAGCAGCTTAGCGGGAGGGACCTACAATGAGCAGTTCTTC
cdr3_aa: CASSLAGGTYNEQFF

clone_size: once
d_call: .
j_call: TRBJ1-1
v_call: TRBV6-5
cdr3_nt: TGTGCCAGCCGACCCTCATTATTGGCGGGCGAAGCTTTCTTT
cdr3_aa: CASRPSLLAGEAFF

clone_size: .
d_call: .
j_call: TRBJ2-1
v_call: TRBV30
cdr3_nt: TGTGCCTGGAGCCTCGGGACTCCCGCGGATGAGCAGTTCTTC
cdr3_aa: CAWSLGTPADEQFF

clone_size: .
d_call: .
j_call: TRBJ1-1
v_call: TRBV18
cdr3_nt: TGTGCCAGCTCACCCACGGGTAAGAACACTGAAGCTTTCTTT
cdr3_aa: CASSPTGKNTEAFF

clone_size: .
d_call: .
j_call: TRBJ2-2
v_call: TRBV6-5
cdr3_nt: TGTGCCAGCAGTTACTCCCCGGCCGGGGAGCTGTTTTTT
cdr3_aa: CASSYSPAGELFF

clone_size: .
d_call: .
j_call: TRBJ2-4
v_call: TRBV5-1
cdr3_nt: TGCGCCAGCAGCTTGGATAGCCTAGCCAAAAACATTCAGTACTTC
cdr3_aa: CASSLDSLAKNIQYF

clone_size: .
d_call: .
j_call: TRBJ1-2
v_call: TRBV5-1
cdr3_nt: TGCGCCAGCAGGGGTGGCGAGGACTATGGCTACACCTTC
cdr3_aa: CASRGGEDYGYTF

clone_size: .
d_call: TRBD2
j_call: TRBJ2-1
v_call: TRBV9
cdr3_nt: TGTGCCAGCAGCCGGAAGACTAGCGGGATCTTAAATGAGCAGTTCTTC
cdr3_aa: CASSRKTSGILNEQFF

clone_size: .
d_call: .
j_call: TRBJ1-1
v_call: TRBV15
cdr3_nt: TGTGCCACCAGCAGAGACAAGGGAGGGGTCACTGAAGCTTTCTTT
cdr3_aa: CATSRDKGGVTEAFF

clone_size: .
d_call: TRBD1
j_call: TRBJ1-2
v_call: TRBV6-4
cdr3_nt: TGTGCCAGCAGTGACGAGCCAGGGGGTGGCTATGGCTACACCTTC
cdr3_aa: CASSDEPGGGYGYTF

clone_size: .
d_call: .
j_call: TRBJ1-6
v_call: TRBV3-1/TRBV3-2
cdr3_nt: TGTGCCAGCAGCCACAGGGAATCACCCCTCCACTTT
cdr3_aa: CASSHRESPLHF

clone_size: .
d_call: .
j_call: TRBJ1-1
v_call: TRBV6-6
cdr3_nt: TGTGCCAGCACCTATACCGGGGGGGGAAACACTGAAGCTTTCTTT
cdr3_aa: CASTYTGGGNTEAFF

clone_size: .
d_call: .
j_call: TRBJ1-5
v_call: TRBV19
cdr3_nt: TGTGCCAGTAGTATATGGGCCGGGGGCGATGGGCAGCCCCAGCATTTT
cdr3_aa: CASSIWAGGDGQPQHF

clone_size: .
d_call: TRBD2
j_call: TRBJ2-1
v_call: TRBV2
cdr3_nt: TGTGCCAGCACTCCCGAGCGGGGTCTCTACAATGAGCAGTTCTTC
cdr3_aa: CASTPERGLYNEQFF

clone_size: .
d_call: .
j_call: TRBJ2-2
v_call: TRBV27
cdr3_nt: TGTGCCAGCATTCCGGGGGGCGCGAACACCGGGGAGCTGTTTTTT
cdr3_aa: CASIPGGANTGELFF

clone_size: .
d_call: .
j_call: TRBJ1-2
v_call: TRBV2
cdr3_nt: TGTGCCAGCAGTAATAGACAGATAGTTGGTGGCTACACCTTC
cdr3_aa: CASSNRQIVGGYTF

clone_size: few
d_call: TRBD1
j_call: TRBJ2-5
v_call: TRBV9
cdr3_nt: TGTGCCAGCAGCGACGGGATCTCAGGGGGCCAAGAGACCCAGTACTTC
cdr3_aa: CASSDGISGGQETQYF

clone_size: once
d_call: TRBD2
j_call: TRBJ2-1
v_call: TRBV7-3
cdr3_nt: TGTGCCAGCAGCTTGACTAGCGGACTCTACAATGAGCAGTTCTTC
cdr3_aa: CASSLTSGLYNEQFF

clone_size: .
d_call: .
j_call: TRBJ2-5
v_call: TRBV19
cdr3_nt: TGTGCCAGTAGTATCGGCGGGACACCTGAAGAGACCCAGTACTTC
cdr3_aa: CASSIGGTPEETQYF

clone_size: once
d_call: .
j_call: TRBJ1-6
v_call: TRBV21-1
cdr3_nt: TGTGCCAGCAGCTTCCGGGACCCTTCCCACTTT
cdr3_aa: CASSFRDPSHF

clone_size: .
d_call: TRBD2
j_call: TRBJ2-3
v_call: TRBV5-4
cdr3_nt: TGTGCCAGCAGCTCCGGACCATTTACTAGCGGGAGCACAGATACGCAGTATTTT
cdr3_aa: CASSSGPFTSGSTDTQYF

clone_size: .
d_call: .
j_call: TRBJ2-2
v_call: TRBV24-1
cdr3_nt: TGTGCCACCAGTGATACCTCGTTAATGACAGGGCGGGGGTACACCGGGGAGCTGTTTTTT
cdr3_aa: CATSDTSLMTGRGYTGELFF

clone_size: once
d_call: .
j_call: TRBJ1-5
v_call: TRBV19
cdr3_nt: TGTGCCAGTAGGGAAAGGATGAGAAGGAGTCAGCCCCAGCATTTT
cdr3_aa: CASRERMRRSQPQHF

clone_size: .
d_call: .
j_call: TRBJ2-3
v_call: TRBV2
cdr3_nt: TGTGCCAGCCTCAGTCAGAGTCGCGCAGATACGCAGTATTTT
cdr3_aa: CASLSQSRADTQYF

clone_size: .
d_call: .
j_call: TRBJ1-2
v_call: TRBV2
cdr3_nt: TGTGCCAGCAGGACCGACTCAAGGATAGGTGGCTACACCTTC
cdr3_aa: CASRTDSRIGGYTF